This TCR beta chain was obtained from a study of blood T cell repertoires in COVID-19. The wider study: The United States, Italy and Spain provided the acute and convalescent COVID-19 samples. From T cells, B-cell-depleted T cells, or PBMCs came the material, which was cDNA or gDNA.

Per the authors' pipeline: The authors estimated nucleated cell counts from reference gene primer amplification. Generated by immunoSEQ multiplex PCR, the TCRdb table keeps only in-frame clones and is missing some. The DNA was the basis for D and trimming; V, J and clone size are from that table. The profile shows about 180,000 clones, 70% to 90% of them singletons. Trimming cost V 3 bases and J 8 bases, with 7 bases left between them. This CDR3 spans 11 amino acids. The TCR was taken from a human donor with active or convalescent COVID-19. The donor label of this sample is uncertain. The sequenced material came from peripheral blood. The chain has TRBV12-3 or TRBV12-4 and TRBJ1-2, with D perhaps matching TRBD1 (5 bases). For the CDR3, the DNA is TGTGCCAGCAGTTTTCGGGGGGGCTACACCTTC. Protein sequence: CASSFRGGYTF.